The source of this TCR beta chain is a study of CD4 T cells in relation to SARS-CoV-2 and coronaviruses. Per the germline V gene, CDR1 is MGHDK and CDR2 is SYGVNS. This CDR3 has 11 residues. V was trimmed by 4 bases and J by 5 bases, leaving 4 bases between them. Only in-frame clones appear in the TCRdb table, and some are missing; sequencing was by immunoSEQ multiplex PCR. This sample yields 18,000 or so clones, of which approximately 78% are seen a single time; approximately 19% belongs to the top ten. Unexposed donor CD4+ T cells date from about 2010-2019, before the COVID-19 pandemic. Isolation of CD4+ T cells took place after approximately 10 days in culture. Cells permitting, SARS-CoV-2 S/N and four cold-coronavirus spikes were tested on unexposed-donor CD4+ T cells. To note about this clone: Its specificity is unknown.

The origin of this receptor is a human donor in good health. Sequencing was performed on CD4+ T cells from PBMCs, cultured in vitro. V and J are TRBV25-1 and TRBJ2-3; unclear D gene. CDR3 sequence (DNA): TGTGCCAGCAGTGTCGGAGATACGCAGTATTTT. It translates to CASSVGDTQYF.